The T cell receptor (beta chain) described here comes from a study of neurological immune-mediated disorders. General study points: There were no CDR3 amino acid sequences shared by expanded clones across subjects, a result suggesting private repertoires in all groups.

Template-switch 5'RACE cDNA synthesis added a 10-nucleotide unique molecular identifier. A single record per CDR3 protein comes from TCRdb applying MiXCR to the 5' RACE reads. The sample yields 69,000 or so distinct CDR3 sequences, roughly 4.9% seen once. This clonotype was found many times. As yet, its antigen is unknown. CDR3 length: 16 residues. The trim removed 4 bases at V and 5 bases at J, leaving 11 bases unmatched. CDR1 and CDR2 from the germline V gene are SGHRS and YFSETQ. The sequenced material came from PBMCs. The clonotype originates from a woman in her 70s with multiple sclerosis. This sequence joins TRBV5-1 and TRBJ2-2, with TRBD1 matching 7 bases. In DNA, the CDR3 is TGCGCCAGCAGCCCGGACAGGATTAGGGAAACCGGGGAGCTGTTTTTT. Encoded protein: CASSPDRIRETGELFF.